This TCR beta chain was recovered during a study of cutaneous CD30+ T cell lymphoproliferative disorder and hepatitis E (dated by TCRdb to 2016 to 2019). CDR3 length: 15 amino acids, cysteine to phenylalanine. The kept DNA is CDR3 alone, 45 bases in frame from the first base. Trimmed from V: 2 bases; trimmed from J: 4 bases; junction bases lacking a gene match: 3. CDR1 MDHEN and CDR2 SYDVKM are derived from the germline V gene. Library prep was done by the immunoSEQ multiplex PCR assay. TCRdb limited this immuneACCESS table to in-frame rearrangements with V and J called. A share of clones is missing; checked studies link under half to unresolved V genes, and the rest is unexplained. The table for this sample lists several thousand clones; 65% to 75% of them were counted only once. The top ten constitute about 1.1% of the sample. With regard to this clone: The antigen it binds to is not known. One base away there is no much larger clone; base qualities are not given.

The source is a human donor with a cutaneous T cell lymphoproliferative disorder associated with hepatitis E virus. The rearranged chain carries TRBV28 and TRBJ2-3; TRBD2 matches 10 bases in the middle. The sequenced sample consisted of blood. The CDR3 is CASSLLSGRADTQYF. The nucleotide sequence is given as TGTGCCAGCAGTTTACTAAGCGGGAGGGCAGATACGCAGTATTTT.